The 2 T cell receptor beta chains below all came from one sample that was sequenced in a study of control samples from healthy donors and cancer patients. Sequenced by immunoSEQ multiplex PCR; TCRdb stores in-frame clones only, minus some. The sample consists of about 51,000 clones, 89% of them appearing once. Sequences were obtained from PBMCs. Receptors originate from a man aged 35-49 years with colorectal cancer.

This chain uses TRBV10-2 with TRBJ1-1; no reliable D call. Germline CDR1 is WSHSY and CDR2 is SAAADI. Trimming cost V 6 bases and J 4 bases, with 18 bases left between them. CDR3 length: 15 amino acids. The CDR3 DNA reads as TGCGCCAGCAGGGGCGAGACGTGGCGAATCACTGAAGCTTTCTTT. This sequence encodes CASRGETWRITEAFF.

The chain employs TRBV6-5 and TRBJ1-2; D remains ambiguous. This CDR3 is 13 amino acids long. V lost 0 bases and J lost 6, with 8 bases in between. The germline CDR1 and CDR2 sequences are MNHEY and SVGAGI. CDR3 bases: TGTGCCAGCAGTTACTCATGGGGAGATGGCTACACCTTC. Residues: CASSYSWGDGYTF.